This T cell receptor beta chain is from a study of response to subunit inactivated influenza vaccine. Study findings and constraints: Only a handful of new T cells, the authors suggested, are recruited with each seasonal influenza vaccination.

In this sample, this clonotype turned up a few times. Its antigen remains unknown. One entry per CDR3 protein, called by TCRdb with MiXCR from the RT-PCR reads. Here the sample spans hundreds of thousands of distinct CDR3 sequences, about 14% being singletons. The clonotype was recovered from a man aged 50-59 years who received an inactivated influenza vaccine. The material sequenced was PBMCs from blood, taken around 15 days before vaccination.

CDR3: CASSLPTGWGALSYEQYF. For the CDR3, the DNA is TGTGCCAGCAGCCTCCCTACGGGTTGGGGGGCTCTCTCCTACGAGCAGTACTTC. The chain has TRBV11-1 and TRBJ2-7, with D perhaps assigned TRBD1 or TRBD2 (6 bases each). The ends were cut back, 5 bases at V and 0 bases at J, with 23 bases in the middle. There are 18 residues in the CDR3. Germline assignment: CDR1 SGHAT and CDR2 FQDESV (reference sequence).